Presented here are 13 T cell receptor beta chains from one specimen sequenced in a study of CD8 T cells in ankylosing spondylitis. TCRdb redid the calling of the 5' RACE reads with MiXCR, one entry per CDR3 protein. The sample includes roughly 180,000 distinct CDR3 sequences, 9.8% of them seen just once. Specimen: blood, either unsorted or a sorted T cell fraction (not recorded which). These receptors were collected from a female donor with ankylosing spondylitis or in good health (not recorded which).

This clonotype was seen only a few times. This sequence joins TRBV6-2 or TRBV6-3 and TRBJ2-3; maybe TRBD2 (6 bases). Germline assignment: CDR1 MNHEY and CDR2 SVGEGT. The CDR3 length is 20 residues. V was clipped by 2 bases and J by 1 base, with 25 bases between them. This CDR3 is CASSYKGLPQKEERTDTQYF. CDR3 DNA: TGTGCCAGCAGTTACAAGGGACTCCCACAGAAGGAGGAGCGCACAGATACGCAGTATTTT.

This clonotype was detected ten times or more. This chain joins TRBV7-2 and TRBJ2-1; D call uncertain. V lost 5 bases, J lost 6 bases, and 5 bases lay in between. The CDR3 totals 11 residues. Germline CDR1 SGHTA, CDR2 FQGNSA. CDR3 amino acids: CASSVINEQFF. DNA of the CDR3: TGTGCCAGCAGCGTCATCAATGAGCAGTTCTTC. The variable domain in full, completed from reference TRBV7-2 and TRBJ2-1, reads GAGVSQSPSNKVTEKGKDVELRCDPISGHTALYWYRQSLGQGLEFLIYFQGNSAPDKSGLPSDRFSAERTGGSVSTLTIQRTQQEDSAVYLCASSVINEQFFGPGTRLTVL.

This clonotype appeared many times. This chain uses TRBV10-3 with TRBJ2-1; 7 nucleotides align to TRBD2. Germline V lookup: CDR1 ENHRY, CDR2 SYGVKD. The J segment lost 1 base and the V segment lost 2 bases, leaving 2 bases of the junction unmatched. This CDR3 comprises 15 residues. CDR3 DNA: TGTGCCATCAGTGAGGGCGGGAGATCCTACAATGAGCAGTTCTTC. Its translation: CAISEGGRSYNEQFF.

The table lists this clonotype with a few counts. The V and J genes are TRBV7-3 and TRBJ2-1, with D possibly TRBD2 on 6 matching bases. Germline CDR1 reads SGHTA; CDR2 reads FQGTGA. Deletions cut 3 bases from V and 7 bases from J, with 16 bases between. This CDR3 is built from 15 residues. The CDR3 sequence: CASSLTLGLLNEQFF. The DNA for the CDR3 is TGTGCCAGCAGCTTGACCCTGGGACTTCTTAATGAGCAGTTCTTC.

DNA for the CDR3: TGCGCCAGCAGCCAAGACGCTAGCGGGAGTATGTACGAGCAGTACTTC. This gives the protein CASSQDASGSMYEQYF. V and J are TRBV4-3 and TRBJ2-7; 10 positions match TRBD2. Germline CDR1 and CDR2: LGHNA and YSLEER. This CDR3 has 16 amino acids. V gave up 0 bases and J gave up 4 bases; unmatched junction bases: 6.

This clonotype turned up a few times. Here the CDR3 reads CASSLPRTGGPSYNEQFF. In nucleotides, the CDR3 is TGTGCCAGCAGCTTACCAAGGACGGGAGGGCCCAGCTACAATGAGCAGTTCTTC. The J gene is TRBJ2-1, the V gene TRBV7-6, with TRBD2 matching over 8 bases. The V segment lost 2 bases and the J segment 3 bases; nucleotides outside the gene matches: 12. Germline V gene sequence: CDR1 SGHVS, CDR2 FNYEAQ. This CDR3 has 18 amino acids.

The table lists this clonotype with many counts. The chain has TRBV4-3 and TRBJ2-5; D tentatively fits TRBD1 or TRBD2 (6 bases each). This CDR3 has 15 amino acids. The germline gives CDR1 LGHNA, CDR2 YSLEER. With 0 bases removed from V and 2 bases from J, the gap between germline ends came to 10 bases. The CDR3 is CASSQEGGQQETQYF. For the CDR3, the DNA is TGCGCCAGCAGCCAAGAAGGGGGGCAGCAAGAGACCCAGTACTTC.

This clonotype was counted a few times. The genes are TRBV6-2 or TRBV6-3 and TRBJ2-1; 8 nucleotides agree with TRBD2. Trimming took 2 bases from V and 9 from J; bases not matched to a gene: 6. The CDR3 spans 14 residues. Germline V gene sequence: CDR1 MNHEY, CDR2 SVGEGT. The CDR3 is CASSYTRLAIEQFF. The DNA for the CDR3 is TGTGCCAGCAGTTACACCAGACTAGCGATTGAGCAGTTCTTC.

This chain uses TRBV5-6 with TRBJ1-1, with a weak D call TRBD1 (5 bases). The CDR3 loop spans 13 amino acids. Trimming cost V 7 bases and J 6 bases, with 16 bases left between them. Germline CDR1 reads SGHDT; CDR2 reads YYEEEE. The CDR3 DNA is TGTGCCAGCCGATTTCAGGGAAGCGCTGAAGCTTTCTTT. Encoded protein: CASRFQGSAEAFF.

A few counts support this clonotype. V gene TRBV10-3 combines with J gene TRBJ2-1; 10 bases line up with TRBD2. Looked up from germline, CDR1 is ENHRY and CDR2 is SYGVKD. The CDR3 consists of 14 residues. The J segment lost 7 bases and the V segment lost 3 bases, leaving 3 bases of the junction unmatched. CDR3 coding DNA: TGTGCCATCAGTGAAGCGGGAGGGATGAATGAGCAGTTCTTC. Amino acids: CAISEAGGMNEQFF.

This clonotype turned up a few times. This chain links TRBV30 with TRBJ2-5, with D unresolved. CDR1 is GTSNPN, CDR2 SVGIG, per germline (reference sequence). The CDR3 covers 12 residues. Trimming cost V 6 bases and J 5 bases, with 13 bases left between them. The CDR3 bases are TGTGCCTGTCGTGGCCCCGGGGAGACCCAGTACTTC. Translation gives CACRGPGETQYF.

This chain links TRBV20-1 with TRBJ1-5; the match to TRBD1 covers 7 bases. The CDR3 consists of 14 residues. The germline V gene has CDR1 DFQATT and CDR2 SNEGSKA (reference sequence). V trimming: 6 bases; J trimming: 2 bases; junction bases outside the gene matches: 7. CDR3 bases: TGCAGTGCCGTTCCACAGGGGCGCAATCAGCCCCAGCATTTT. Translating gives CSAVPQGRNQPQHF.

The chain recombines TRBV4-3 with TRBJ2-3; no definite D call. CDR1 and CDR2 (germline): LGHNA, YSLEER. Between the trimmed V and J ends, which lost 3 bases and 6 bases, there was a span of 13 bases. This CDR3 region has 14 residues. The CDR3 nucleotides read TGCGCCAGCAGCCAGAAAGCCTGGTTGGATACGCAGTATTTT. It codes for CASSQKAWLDTQYF.